What follows is one T cell receptor (beta chain) and its context. Its antigen has not been determined. Per-base qualities were not stored, and no clone one base away is much larger. This sample was taken from a study of technical replicates of blood from four donors (dated by TCRdb to about 2017). The CDR3 runs 13 amino acids, cysteine and phenylalanine included. CDR3 DNA is the only sequence kept; it has 39 bases, read in frame from the first base. Taken from the germline V gene, the CDR1 and CDR2 loops are MNHNS and SASEGT. V is shortened by 3 bases, J by 6 bases, and the region joining them spans 10 bases. The library was prepared using the immunoSEQ multiplex PCR assay. Held by TCRdb, this immuneACCESS table contains in-frame sequences only and omits some clones. Under half of the omission traces to an unresolved V gene where checked; the cause of the rest is unknown. Present in this sample are tens of thousands of clones, 93% of which were seen just once. The ten largest clones capture less than 0.3% of the sample.

The sample comprised T cells isolated from PBMCs. Here the chain combines TRBV6-1 and TRBJ2-3; tentative D gene TRBD2, with 5 bases matching. The clonotype was recovered from a human donor in good health. This receptor carries the CDR3 CASSEPGGDTQYF. The DNA is TGTGCCAGCAGTGAGCCTGGAGGTGATACGCAGTATTTT.